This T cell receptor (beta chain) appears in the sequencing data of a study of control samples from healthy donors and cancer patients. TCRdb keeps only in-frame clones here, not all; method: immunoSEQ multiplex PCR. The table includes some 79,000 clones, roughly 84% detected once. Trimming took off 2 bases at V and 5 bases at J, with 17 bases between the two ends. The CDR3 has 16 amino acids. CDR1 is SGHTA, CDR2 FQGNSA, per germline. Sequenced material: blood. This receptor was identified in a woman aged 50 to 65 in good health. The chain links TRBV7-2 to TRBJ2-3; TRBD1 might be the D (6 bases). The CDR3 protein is CASSLLGRGDLDTQYF. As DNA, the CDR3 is TGTGCCAGCAGCTTACTCGGCAGGGGTGATCTAGATACGCAGTATTTT.